This TCR beta chain was found in a study of response to subunit inactivated influenza vaccine. General study points: It was suggested by the authors that few new T cells are recruited by each seasonal influenza vaccination.

As for this clonotype: What it binds is not known.

V was shortened by 1 base and J by 4 bases, with 13 bases between the two germline ends. CDR1 and CDR2 from the germline V gene are LGHDT and YNNKEL (reference sequence). The CDR3 length is 15 residues. In TCRdb, the RT-PCR reads were re-called with MiXCR into one record per CDR3 protein. The sample has under 750,000 distinct CDR3 sequences; approximately 10% are singletons. This clonotype was obtained from a man aged 45-65 years who received an inactivated influenza vaccine. The sample was PBMCs from blood, taken on the day of vaccination. The chain links TRBV3-1 to TRBJ1-1, with D hard to call. The CDR3 bases are TGTGCCAGCAGCCAAGGGGGAGCTTTGGGCACTGAAGCTTTCTTT. Translating gives CASSQGGALGTEAFF.